The 10 T cell receptor beta chains below were found in one sample sequenced in a study of CD8+ T cells in alopecia areata. Treatment given: oral pan-JAK inhibitor, 5-10 mg twice daily. Once RNA had been extracted, it was reverse transcribed into cDNA to act as the sequencing template. The assay was immunoSEQ multiplex PCR, and TCRdb's table has in-frame clones only and misses some. The sample has 190,000 or so clones; around 50% are singletons. The sample here was CD8+ T cells sorted from blood, taken at week 24, from a patient treated with tofacitinib. These receptors all stem from a human donor with alopecia areata.

V and J are TRBV18 and TRBJ2-1, with D possibly TRBD1 on 5 matching bases. The V end lost 3 bases, the J end lost 8 bases, and 14 bases lay between the germline ends. The CDR3 length is 14 residues. Germline loops: CDR1 KGHSH, CDR2 LQKENI. The CDR3 region is CASSPARQTDEQFF. CDR3 bases: TGTGCCAGCTCACCCGCCCGACAGACGGATGAGCAGTTCTTC.

This sequence joins TRBV7-9 and TRBJ2-5; 11 bases align to TRBD1. Germline V gives CDR1 SEHNR, CDR2 FQNEAQ (reference sequence). CDR3 size: 17 residues. With V trimmed by 5 bases and J by 5 bases, 13 bases remained unmatched. The CDR3 loop is CASSPPLRTGGVETQYF. The CDR3 DNA follows: TGTGCCAGCAGCCCCCCCCTGAGGACAGGGGGCGTCGAGACCCAGTACTTC.

The CDR3 nucleotides are TGTGCCAGCAGCGCTAGTTATGGCTACACCTTC. Amino acid sequence: CASSASYGYTF. The chain carries TRBV9 and TRBJ1-2; D ambiguous. CDR3 length: 11 residues. The V end lost 3 bases, the J end lost 5 bases, and 5 bases lay between the germline ends. Germline V gives CDR1 SGDLS, CDR2 YYNGEE.

The sample holds a few counts of this clone. The gene calls are TRBV6-5 and TRBJ1-5; maybe TRBD1 (5 bases). The length of the CDR3 is 14 residues. V was clipped by 8 bases and J by 0 bases, with 11 bases between them. Germline values: CDR1 MNHEY, CDR2 SVGAGI. The CDR3 is CASGRGSSNQPQHF. The CDR3 nucleotides are TGTGCCAGCGGACGGGGCAGTAGCAATCAGCCCCAGCATTTT.

The V and J genes are TRBV29-1 and TRBJ1-1; D unclear. CDR3 length equals 14 residues. In germline, CDR1 is SQVTM, CDR2 ANQGSEA. V was clipped by 3 bases and J by 0 bases, with 11 bases between them. In nucleotides, the CDR3 is TGCAGCGTTGAGGAAAGGTACATGAACACTGAAGCTTTCTTT. It specifies CSVEERYMNTEAFF. Looking up the rest from reference TRBV29-1 and TRBJ1-1 gives the full variable domain: SAVISQKPSRDICQRGTSLTIQCQVDSQVTMMFWYRQQPGQSLTLIATANQGSEATYESGFVIDKFPISRPNLTFSTLTVSNMSPEDSSIYLCSVEERYMNTEAFFGQGTRLTVV.

The rearrangement joins TRBV5-6 to TRBJ2-7; a weak D match, TRBD1 (6 bases). From germline, CDR1 is SGHDT and CDR2 YYEEEE. V shed 4 bases and J shed 1 base, with 12 bases lying between them. CDR3 length equals 14 residues. This CDR3 reads CASSDGTPSYEQYF. Here the CDR3 DNA reads TGTGCCAGCAGCGACGGGACACCTTCCTACGAGCAGTACTTC.

The gene calls are TRBV14 and TRBJ2-4; 9 positions agree with TRBD1. Per the germline V gene, CDR1 is SGHDN and CDR2 is FVKESK. The CDR3 has 18 residues. Unmatched junction bases numbered 9, after V lost 1 base and J lost 2 bases. CDR3 DNA: TGTGCCAGCAGCCAAGTCCACCGGGACAGGGATTCCAAAAACATTCAGTACTTC. Amino acids: CASSQVHRDRDSKNIQYF.

Regarding this clone: The conserved phenylalanine or tryptophan normally closing the CDR3 is absent here, so this likely arose from a read error. The chain joins TRBV27 to TRBJ1-1; 9 bases align to TRBD1. V lost 8 bases to trimming and J lost 5 bases; unmatched junction nucleotides: 6. The length of the CDR3 is 13 residues. The germline V gene has CDR1 MNHEY and CDR2 SMNVEV (reference sequence). In DNA form, the CDR3 reads TGTGCCAGCGGGGACAGGGTAAGAACTGAAGCTTTCCTT. Translating it yields CASGDRVRTEAFL.

The V and J genes are TRBV23-1 and TRBJ2-2; D remains ambiguous. TRBV23-1 is classed as an ORF, of uncertain function. Deletions cut 10 bases from V and 0 bases from J, with 12 bases between. The CDR3 is 14 residues long. The CDR3 sequence: CATDVRANTGELFF. In nucleotides, the CDR3 is TGCGCCACCGACGTACGAGCGAACACCGGGGAGCTGTTTTTT.

The chain links TRBV6-6 to TRBJ2-5; 11 nucleotides align to TRBD1. The CDR3 has 14 residues. Unmatched junction bases numbered 6, after V lost 6 bases and J lost 6 bases. Per the germline V gene, CDR1 is MNHNY and CDR2 is SVGAGI (reference sequence). The CDR3 nucleotides read TGTGCCAGCAGCTTGGGACAGGGGGGACAGACCCAGTACTTC. Translation: CASSLGQGGQTQYF.